A single sample gave rise to the 9 T cell receptor beta chains below, sequenced in a study of shared clonotypes between healthy human individuals. Using immunoSEQ multiplex PCR, the repertoire was profiled, and TCRdb retains in-frame clones only, with some absent. The profile shows 550,000 to 850,000 clones, around 77% of them singletons. The material sequenced was memory CD4+ T cells sorted from blood. This sample's subset: CD45RA-negative fraction. These receptors originate from a woman aged 30 to 39 in good health.

The CDR3 nucleotides read TGTGCCGCGCTGATACCAGATACGCAGTATTTT. It encodes CAALIPDTQYF. The chain is built from TRBV7-2 and TRBJ2-3; no reliable D call. CDR1 and CDR2 from the germline V gene are SGHTA and FQGNSA. CDR3 size: 11 residues. The V gene lost 11 bases and the J gene lost 4 bases, with 10 bases spanning the gap.

Only one count was recorded for this clone. The chain combines TRBV30 with TRBJ2-7; D may be TRBD1 (8 bases). The CDR3 has 13 residues. The germline CDR1 and CDR2 sequences are GTSNPN and SVGIG (reference sequence). V was pared by 0 bases and J by 6 bases, with 12 bases between. The CDR3 DNA follows: TGTGCCTGGAGTGTACAGGGGGGGAGCGAGCAGTACTTC. Amino acid sequence: CAWSVQGGSEQYF. The full variable domain, its missing parts supplied by reference TRBV30 and TRBJ2-7, is SQTIHQWPATLVQPVGSPLSLECTVEGTSNPNLYWYRQAAGRGLQLLFYSVGIGQISSEVPQNLSASRPQDRQFILSSKKLLLSDSGFYLCAWSVQGGSEQYFGPGTRLTVT.

The chain couples TRBV5-1 to TRBJ2-7; possible D gene TRBD1, 6 bases. V lost 3 bases and J 2 bases, leaving 9 bases between the germline ends. This CDR3 has 13 residues. Germline values: CDR1 SGHRS, CDR2 YFSETQ. The CDR3 nucleotides read TGCGCCAGCAGCTCCCAGGGGACCTACGAGCAGTACTTC. Its translation is CASSSQGTYEQYF.

This clone was found a few times. The chain uses TRBV11-1 and TRBJ1-4; weak D call: TRBD1 (6 bases). CDR3 length equals 12 residues. V lost 5 bases and J lost 12, with 13 bases in between. Germline V gene lookup returns CDR1 SGHAT and CDR2 FQDESV (reference sequence). In DNA form, the CDR3 reads TGTGCCAGCAGCGAGACAGGTTTACAACTGTTTTTT. This gives the protein CASSETGLQLFF.

The chain is built from TRBV7-9 and TRBJ2-1; possibly TRBD1 for D (5 bases). Deletions cut 1 base from V and 8 bases from J, with 18 bases between. CDR1 is SEHNR and CDR2 is FQNEAQ in the germline V gene (reference sequence). This CDR3 spans 16 amino acids. CDR3 DNA: TGTGCCAGCAGCTTAGTTGGTGGGCAGGGTTCATATGAGCAGTTCTTC. It codes for CASSLVGGQGSYEQFF.

V and J are TRBV6-6 and TRBJ2-7, with 9 bases identical to TRBD1. The CDR3 runs 14 residues. Unmatched junction bases numbered 5, after V lost 5 bases and J lost 3 bases. CDR1 MNHNY and CDR2 SVGAGI come from the germline V gene (reference sequence). As DNA, the CDR3 is TGTGCCAGCAGTCCTGCGGGACAGGGCTACGAGCAGTACTTC. Its translation: CASSPAGQGYEQYF.

This rearrangement joins TRBV30 to TRBJ1-4; maybe TRBD1 (6 bases). The germline CDR1 and CDR2 sequences are GTSNPN and SVGIG (reference sequence). CDR3 length equals 15 residues. V lost 2 bases and J lost 5, with 15 bases in between. The chain's CDR3 is CAWSRSGVRNEKLFF. The CDR3 coding sequence is TGTGCCTGGAGTCGTTCAGGGGTTCGGAATGAAAAACTGTTTTTT.

The rearrangement links TRBV19 to TRBJ1-3; D is unclear. CDR1 and CDR2 (germline): LNHDA, SQIVND (reference sequence). The CDR3 is 15 residues long. Trimming stripped 3 bases from V and 0 bases from J, with 9 bases between. In DNA form, the CDR3 reads TGTGCCAGTAGTATTCACCGGATCTCTGGAAACACCATATATTTT. Encoded protein: CASSIHRISGNTIYF. The full variable domain, its missing parts supplied by reference TRBV19 and TRBJ1-3, is DGGITQSPKYLFRKEGQNVTLSCEQNLNHDAMYWYRQDPGQGLRLIYYSQIVNDFQKGDIAEGYSVSREKKESFPLTVTSAQKNPTAFYLCASSIHRISGNTIYFGEGSWLTVV.

The J gene is TRBJ1-2, the V gene TRBV5-1, with D possibly TRBD1 on 6 matching bases. Germline CDR1 reads SGHRS; CDR2 reads YFSETQ. V was clipped by 5 bases and J by 7 bases, with 15 bases between them. The CDR3 spans 13 residues. The chain's CDR3 is CASRQAGEVGYTF. The CDR3 region has the DNA TGCGCCAGCAGGCAGGCAGGGGAGGTTGGCTACACCTTC.